These 21 T cell receptor beta chains came from one sample sequenced in a study of preoperative IRX-2 immunotherapy in early breast cancer. As to treatment: preoperative locoregional IRX-2 cytokine immunotherapy. Sequenced by immunoSEQ multiplex PCR; TCRdb stores in-frame clones only, minus some. The sample holds approximately 96,000 clones; 86% are singletons and the top ten take over 2%. The material was tumor tissue, obtained after IRX-2 immunotherapy. These receptors all stem from a human donor with breast cancer.

The chain carries TRBV5-1 and TRBJ1-3; D gene unclear. Trimming pared 2 bases from V and 0 bases from J, leaving 9 bases between. Germline CDR1 and CDR2: SGHRS and YFSETQ. The CDR3 is made up of 15 amino acids. CDR3 bases: TGCGCCAGCAGCTTCGGCGGCTCCTCTGGAAACACCATATATTTT. Amino acid sequence: CASSFGGSSGNTIYF.

The V call is TRBV6-8, the J call TRBJ1-1; unclear D gene. Germline-derived CDR1 and CDR2 are MNHGY and SAAAGT. Trimming cost V 6 bases and J 0 bases, with 8 bases left between them. The CDR3 extends over 13 amino acids. The CDR3 DNA follows: TGTGCCAGCAGCGGCAGTTTGAACACTGAAGCTTTCTTT. Its protein is CASSGSLNTEAFF.

The CDR3 nucleotides read TGTGCCACCAGCAGAGATAGCCAGCTCTCTGGGGCCAACGTCCTGACTTTC. Its protein is CATSRDSQLSGANVLTF. J is TRBJ2-6 and V is TRBV15; D gene uncertain. V was clipped by 0 bases and J by 0 bases, with 9 bases between them. This CDR3 has 17 residues. CDR1 is LNHNV and CDR2 is YYDKDF in the germline V gene (reference sequence).

V and J are TRBV5-1 and TRBJ1-1; 7 bases are a match to TRBD1. Unmatched junction bases numbered 11, after V lost 3 bases and J lost 6 bases. From germline, CDR1 is SGHRS and CDR2 YFSETQ. The CDR3 extends over 15 amino acids. The CDR3 protein is CASSWNFRGNSEAFF. The CDR3 nucleotides are TGCGCCAGCAGCTGGAACTTCAGGGGGAATTCTGAAGCTTTCTTT.

This clone was counted between two and nine times. V usage is TRBV15 and J usage is TRBJ2-1; the D gene is possibly TRBD1 (5 bases). V was shortened by 0 bases and J by 9 bases, with 12 bases between the two germline ends. CDR3 size: 14 residues. From germline, CDR1 is LNHNV and CDR2 YYDKDF (reference sequence). CDR3 DNA: TGTGCCACCAGCAGAGACAGGGATAGGAGTGAGCAGTTCTTC. As protein: CATSRDRDRSEQFF.

The V call is TRBV28, the J call TRBJ1-4, with D possibly being TRBD1 (6 bases). The CDR3 covers 17 residues. Germline CDR1 reads MDHEN; CDR2 reads SYDVKM. Trimming took off 5 bases at V and 8 bases at J, with 24 bases between the two ends. Written as DNA, the CDR3 is TGTGCCAGCAGTCCTCCGGGACACCCCCAAGGGGCGGAAAAACTGTTTTTT. It specifies CASSPPGHPQGAEKLFF. The full variable domain, completed using reference TRBV28 and TRBJ1-4, is DVKVTQSSRYLVKRTGEKVFLECVQDMDHENMFWYRQDPGLGLRLIYFSYDVKMKEKGDIPEGYSVSREKKERFSLILESASTNQTSMYLCASSPPGHPQGAEKLFFGSGTQLSVL.

The V gene is TRBV5-1, the J gene TRBJ2-2, with 12 bases identical to TRBD2. This CDR3 is built from 15 residues. V gave up 4 bases and J gave up 6 bases; unmatched junction bases: 4. Germline-derived CDR1 and CDR2 are SGHRS and YFSETQ. The DNA for the CDR3 is TGCGCCAGCAGCACGGGACTAGCGGGTCCCGGGGAGCTGTTTTTT. Translating gives CASSTGLAGPGELFF. The full variable domain, its missing parts supplied by reference TRBV5-1 and TRBJ2-2, is KAGVTQTPRYLIKTRGQQVTLSCSPISGHRSVSWYQQTPGQGLQFLFEYFSETQRNKGNFPGRFSGRQFSNSRSEMNVSTLELGDSALYLCASSTGLAGPGELFFGEGSRLTVL.

The chain carries TRBV19 and TRBJ1-1; 9 bases line up with TRBD1. CDR1 is LNHDA, CDR2 SQIVND, per germline (reference sequence). Trimming cost V 5 bases and J 5 bases; bases outside gene matches: 9. The length of the CDR3 is 15 residues. DNA of the CDR3: TGTGCCAGTAGTTTTCCGGGACAGGGAGAAACTGAAGCTTTCTTT. Translated: CASSFPGQGETEAFF. Based on the CDR3 plus reference TRBV19 and TRBJ1-1, the full variable domain is DGGITQSPKYLFRKEGQNVTLSCEQNLNHDAMYWYRQDPGQGLRLIYYSQIVNDFQKGDIAEGYSVSREKKESFPLTVTSAQKNPTAFYLCASSFPGQGETEAFFGQGTRLTVV.

The chain has TRBV28 and TRBJ2-6, with D possibly being TRBD1 or TRBD2 (5 bases each). Trimming shortened V by 3 bases and J by 0 bases, and 9 bases separated the two germline ends. Germline-derived CDR1 and CDR2 are MDHEN and SYDVKM. The CDR3 loop spans 16 amino acids. DNA of the CDR3: TGTGCCAGCAGTTTGGTGGGGACCTCTGGGGCCAACGTCCTGACTTTC. Translated, it gives CASSLVGTSGANVLTF.

Here the CDR3 reads CATSRERNPYEQYF. As DNA, the CDR3 is TGTGCCACCAGCAGAGAACGGAACCCATACGAGCAGTACTTC. The chain has TRBV15 and TRBJ2-7; D ambiguous. Germline V gives CDR1 LNHNV, CDR2 YYDKDF (reference sequence). The CDR3 consists of 14 residues. The ends were cut back, 0 bases at V and 4 bases at J, with 10 bases in the middle.

The genes are TRBV28 and TRBJ1-6, with D perhaps TRBD1 (6 bases). Trimming shortened V by 3 bases and J by 9 bases, and 21 bases separated the two germline ends. Germline CDR1 is MDHEN and CDR2 is SYDVKM. The CDR3 totals 17 residues. CDR3: CASSLSSAGGRGSPLHF. The CDR3 bases are TGTGCCAGCAGTTTGAGCTCGGCGGGGGGGCGGGGTTCACCCCTCCACTTT.

The chain carries TRBV30 and TRBJ2-7; unclear D gene. CDR3 size: 15 residues. CDR1 is GTSNPN, CDR2 SVGIG, per germline (reference sequence). V shed 0 bases and J shed 3 bases, with 15 bases lying between them. CDR3 bases: TGTGCCTGGAGTGTAAAAGGCAGACTGGACTACGAGCAGTACTTC. Protein sequence: CAWSVKGRLDYEQYF.

The J gene is TRBJ2-7, the V gene TRBV4-1; perhaps TRBD2 as D (6 bases). Trimming removed 1 base from V and 0 bases from J, with 13 bases in between. CDR3 size: 16 residues. In germline, CDR1 is MGHRA, CDR2 YSYEKL. Here the CDR3 reads CASSQGIAASSYEQYF. In DNA form, the CDR3 reads TGCGCCAGCAGCCAAGGGATAGCGGCCAGCTCCTACGAGCAGTACTTC.

V gene TRBV6-8 combines with J gene TRBJ1-2; no reliable D call. Germline assignment: CDR1 MNHGY and CDR2 SAAAGT. Trimming removed 5 bases from V and 5 bases from J, with 9 bases in between. The CDR3 consists of 12 residues. The CDR3 coding sequence is TGTGCCAGCAGTAAAGGCACTTATGGCTACACCTTC. Translation gives CASSKGTYGYTF.

This sequence joins TRBV7-6 and TRBJ1-1, with D unclear. This CDR3 region has 14 residues. CDR1 and CDR2 from the germline V gene are SGHVS and FNYEAQ. V lost 3 bases to trimming and J lost 0 bases, with 8 bases between them. CDR3 nucleotide sequence: TGTGCCAGCAGCTTGGGGTTCATGAACACTGAAGCTTTCTTT. Translation gives CASSLGFMNTEAFF.

A note on this clone: The junction departs from germline at one end; a sequencing error may be responsible. This chain joins TRBV7-8 and TRBJ2-5; 8 bases line up with TRBD2. Germline V gene sequence: CDR1 SGHVS, CDR2 FQNEAQ. The CDR3 loop spans 13 amino acids. In DNA, the CDR3 is TGTGCTAGCAGCCGACTAGCGCAAGAGACCCAGTACTTC. Translation: CASSRLAQETQYF.

This chain joins TRBV28 and TRBJ2-1, with a tentative D call TRBD2 (5 bases). The CDR3 length is 13 residues. Looked up from germline, CDR1 is MDHEN and CDR2 is SYDVKM. The ends were cut back, 7 bases at V and 6 bases at J, with 13 bases in the middle. The CDR3 spells CASITFAGNEQFF. The DNA of the CDR3 is TGTGCCAGCATTACCTTCGCGGGCAATGAGCAGTTCTTC.

This clone was seen many times. This chain connects TRBV6-1 to TRBJ2-7, with D possibly called TRBD1 or TRBD2 (5 bases each). Trimming cost V 1 base and J 2 bases, with 9 bases left between them. This CDR3 comprises 14 residues. Germline V gene data show CDR1 as MNHNS and CDR2 as SASEGT. CDR3 in DNA: TGTGCCAGCAGTGAAGAGGGACCTACCTACGAGCAGTACTTC. As protein: CASSEEGPTYEQYF.

The chain links TRBV11-3 to TRBJ2-7; TRBD2 is a possible D gene (6 bases). Germline V gene sequence: CDR1 SGHNT, CDR2 YENEEA. The length of the CDR3 is 14 residues. V was trimmed by 5 bases and J by 2 bases, leaving 13 bases between them. The CDR3 region has the DNA TGTGCCAGCAGCGGGGGGACGGTTACCTACGAGCAGTACTTC. It is translated as CASSGGTVTYEQYF.

This rearrangement joins TRBV28 to TRBJ1-3; 8 nucleotides match TRBD1. The CDR3 consists of 15 residues. In germline, CDR1 is MDHEN, CDR2 SYDVKM. Unmatched junction bases numbered 7, after V lost 4 bases and J lost 5 bases. The CDR3 nucleotides are TGTGCCAGCAGTTCCAGGACAGGGATAAGAAACACCATATATTTT. This gives the protein CASSSRTGIRNTIYF.

The gene calls are TRBV18 and TRBJ1-6; possible D gene TRBD1, 6 bases. Trimming stripped 3 bases from V and 6 bases from J, with 9 bases between. The CDR3 consists of 14 residues. Germline V gene lookup returns CDR1 KGHSH and CDR2 LQKENI. The CDR3 sequence is CASSPDSSNSPLHF. Written as DNA, the CDR3 is TGTGCCAGCTCACCGGACAGCTCTAATTCACCCCTCCACTTT.